This T cell receptor beta chain originates from a study of blood T cell repertoires in COVID-19. CDR1 and CDR2 (germline): MNHEY, SMNVEV (reference sequence). The CDR3 loop spans 19 amino acids. J lost 0 bases, V lost 2 bases, and 9 bases had no gene match. Sequencing used immunoSEQ multiplex PCR; TCRdb keeps in-frame clones, though not all of them. The data hold 20,000 to 25,000 clones, with around 92% observed a single time. The chain uses TRBV27 and TRBJ2-1; 11 bases fit TRBD2. The material sequenced was peripheral blood. This clonotype was obtained from a human donor in a cohort sampled during active COVID-19. CDR3: CASSLAASGRRSSYNEQFF. CDR3 sequence (DNA): TGTGCCAGCAGTTTAGCGGCTAGCGGGAGGCGAAGCTCCTACAATGAGCAGTTCTTC.